The rows below give T cell receptor beta chains drawn from one sample of a study of T cell repertoires in aging, cancer and after chemotherapy. Via MiXCR, TCRdb re-called the multiplex PCR reads, giving one row per CDR3 protein. The repertoire includes 1,500 or so distinct CDR3 sequences, around 40% of them detected once, and over 35% sits in the top ten. Input material: blood. The receptors derive from a human donor with a solid tumor. The CDR3 runs from the conserved cysteine through the conserved F or W. A D gene is named only where the DNA matches it firmly. A clone size is listed for some rows: how often the clone was seen (once, few, many), or a class if it is expanded.

V gene: TRBV7-6
clone size: medium-sized
J gene: TRBJ2-7
D gene: TRBD1
CDR3 protein: CASSLGGQGGYEQYF
CDR3 DNA: TGTGCCAGCAGCTTAGGGGGACAGGGTGGGTACGAGCAGTACTTC

V gene: TRBV7-6
clone size: -
J gene: TRBJ2-1
D gene: -
CDR3 protein: CASSLVARGINEQFF
CDR3 DNA: TGTGCCAGCAGCTTAGTCGCCAGGGGTATCAATGAGCAGTTCTTC

V gene: TRBV25-1
clone size: large
J gene: TRBJ1-1
D gene: -
CDR3 protein: CASSWTTDTEAFF
CDR3 DNA: TGTGCCAGCAGTTGGACCACGGACACTGAAGCTTTCTTT

V gene: TRBV29-1
clone size: large
J gene: TRBJ1-1
D gene: TRBD1
CDR3 protein: CSGGQQGTEAFF
CDR3 DNA: TGCAGCGGGGGACAGCAGGGCACTGAAGCTTTCTTT

V gene: TRBV6-6
clone size: few
J gene: TRBJ2-7
D gene: -
CDR3 protein: CASINSGTSNYEQYF
CDR3 DNA: TGTGCCAGCATAAATAGCGGTACCTCGAACTACGAGCAGTACTTC

V gene: TRBV29-1
clone size: few
J gene: TRBJ1-1
D gene: -
CDR3 protein: CSVEDSNIRGVAFF
CDR3 DNA: TGCAGCGTTGAAGATAGTAACATTCGGGGGGTAGCTTTCTTT

V gene: TRBV15
clone size: few
J gene: TRBJ2-2
D gene: TRBD2
CDR3 protein: CATSTLAGPGELFF
CDR3 DNA: TGTGCCACCAGCACTCTAGCGGGACCCGGGGAGCTGTTTTTT

V gene: TRBV27
clone size: -
J gene: TRBJ1-1
D gene: TRBD1
CDR3 protein: CASTRDRGQTEAFF
CDR3 DNA: TGTGCCAGCACTCGGGACAGGGGGCAAACTGAAGCTTTCTTT

V gene: TRBV7-9
clone size: large
J gene: TRBJ1-2
D gene: -
CDR3 protein: CASSLEASYGYTF
CDR3 DNA: TGTGCCAGCAGCTTAGAGGCGTCCTATGGCTACACCTTC

V gene: TRBV6-5
clone size: -
J gene: TRBJ2-7
D gene: -
CDR3 protein: CASQPAATLYKQYF
CDR3 DNA: TGTGCCAGCCAACCCGCAGCTACTCTCTACAAGCAGTACTTC

V gene: TRBV11-2
clone size: once
J gene: TRBJ2-7
D gene: TRBD1
CDR3 protein: CASSLKGAGTGSYEQYF
CDR3 DNA: TGTGCCAGCAGCTTAAAAGGGGCCGGGACAGGGAGCTACGAGCAGTACTTC

V gene: TRBV7-2
clone size: -
J gene: TRBJ1-1
D gene: -
CDR3 protein: CASSFGGRRTEAFF
CDR3 DNA: TGTGCCAGCAGCTTCGGGGGGCGAAGAACTGAAGCTTTCTTT

V gene: TRBV7-6
clone size: -
J gene: TRBJ2-7
D gene: TRBD2
CDR3 protein: CASSPLAGISYEQYF
CDR3 DNA: TGTGCCAGCAGCCCCTTAGCGGGAATCTCCTACGAGCAGTACTTC

V gene: TRBV24-1
clone size: few
J gene: TRBJ2-7
D gene: TRBD1
CDR3 protein: CATSGAGTGGHEQYF
CDR3 DNA: TGTGCCACCAGTGGCGCCGGGACAGGGGGCCACGAGCAGTACTTC

V gene: TRBV11-3
clone size: few
J gene: TRBJ2-7
D gene: -
CDR3 protein: CASSLQLYEQYF
CDR3 DNA: TGTGCCAGCAGCCTGCAACTCTACGAGCAGTACTTC

V gene: TRBV6-5
clone size: -
J gene: TRBJ2-2
D gene: TRBD1
CDR3 protein: CASRTGVLSPGELFF
CDR3 DNA: TGTGCCAGCAGAACAGGGGTCTTATCCCCCGGGGAGCTGTTTTTT

V gene: TRBV11-3
clone size: -
J gene: TRBJ2-5
D gene: TRBD1
CDR3 protein: CASSPGQGFEETQYF
CDR3 DNA: TGTGCCAGCAGCCCCGGACAGGGGTTTGAAGAGACCCAGTACTTC

V gene: TRBV5-6
clone size: -
J gene: TRBJ2-7
D gene: -
CDR3 protein: CASSPQGTEQYF
CDR3 DNA: TGTGCCAGCAGCCCACAGGGAACCGAGCAGTACTTC

V gene: TRBV5-6
clone size: few
J gene: TRBJ1-2
D gene: -
CDR3 protein: CASSSVRGSGYTF
CDR3 DNA: TGTGCCAGCAGCTCCGTACGGGGTAGTGGCTACACCTTC

V gene: TRBV28
clone size: few
J gene: TRBJ2-3
D gene: -
CDR3 protein: CASSLNGDTQYF
CDR3 DNA: TGTGCCAGCAGTTTAAACGGGGATACGCAGTATTTT

V gene: TRBV7-3
clone size: few
J gene: TRBJ1-2
D gene: -
CDR3 protein: CASSLNGGSNYGYTF
CDR3 DNA: TGTGCCAGCAGCTTAAACGGGGGATCTAACTATGGCTACACCTTC

V gene: TRBV5-1
clone size: few
J gene: TRBJ2-1
D gene: TRBD2
CDR3 protein: CASRRLAGANSYNEQFF
CDR3 DNA: TGCGCCAGCAGGAGGTTAGCGGGAGCCAACTCCTACAATGAGCAGTTCTTC

V gene: TRBV6-5
clone size: -
J gene: TRBJ1-6
D gene: TRBD1
CDR3 protein: CASSLTETGDSPLHF
CDR3 DNA: TGTGCCAGCAGTCTCACGGAAACAGGGGACTCACCCCTCCACTTT

V gene: TRBV27
clone size: -
J gene: TRBJ2-1
D gene: TRBD2
CDR3 protein: CASSLGLAGVNEQFF
CDR3 DNA: TGTGCCAGCAGTTTGGGACTAGCGGGAGTCAATGAGCAGTTCTTC

V gene: TRBV11-2
clone size: few
J gene: TRBJ2-3
D gene: -
CDR3 protein: CASSRDTDTQYF
CDR3 DNA: TGTGCCAGCAGCAGGGACACAGATACGCAGTATTTT

V gene: TRBV19
clone size: -
J gene: TRBJ1-1
D gene: TRBD1
CDR3 protein: CASRDRGDTEAFF
CDR3 DNA: TGTGCCAGCCGGGACAGGGGAGACACTGAAGCTTTCTTT

V gene: TRBV12-3/TRBV12-4
clone size: -
J gene: TRBJ1-2
D gene: -
CDR3 protein: CASSLEGHYGYTF
CDR3 DNA: TGTGCCAGCAGTTTAGAAGGTCACTATGGCTACACCTTC

V gene: TRBV14
clone size: few
J gene: TRBJ2-3
D gene: -
CDR3 protein: CASSQGRGMGTDTQYF
CDR3 DNA: TGTGCCAGCAGCCAAGGACGCGGGATGGGCACAGATACGCAGTATTTT

V gene: TRBV27
clone size: -
J gene: TRBJ2-2
D gene: -
CDR3 protein: CASSLERLNTGELFF
CDR3 DNA: TGTGCCAGCAGTTTGGAGAGGCTGAACACCGGGGAGCTGTTTTTT

V gene: TRBV11-3
clone size: few
J gene: TRBJ1-1
D gene: -
CDR3 protein: CASSPDMGNTEAFF
CDR3 DNA: TGTGCCAGCAGCCCTGACATGGGGAACACTGAAGCTTTCTTT

V gene: TRBV29-1
clone size: few
J gene: TRBJ1-1
D gene: -
CDR3 protein: CSAEAPVRDEAFF
CDR3 DNA: TGCAGCGCCGAGGCGCCAGTACGAGATGAAGCTTTCTTT

V gene: TRBV6-5
clone size: -
J gene: TRBJ1-6
D gene: -
CDR3 protein: CASRKGGVNSPLHF
CDR3 DNA: TGTGCCAGCAGAAAAGGGGGTGTGAATTCACCCCTCCACTTT

V gene: TRBV19
clone size: -
J gene: TRBJ1-1
D gene: -
CDR3 protein: CASSIRQGNTEAFF
CDR3 DNA: TGTGCCAGTAGTATTAGGCAGGGGAACACTGAAGCTTTCTTT

V gene: TRBV6-5
clone size: few
J gene: TRBJ2-5
D gene: -
CDR3 protein: CASSPRRAETQYF
CDR3 DNA: TGTGCCAGCAGTCCTCGACGGGCGGAGACCCAGTACTTC

V gene: TRBV21-1
clone size: -
J gene: TRBJ2-5
D gene: -
CDR3 protein: CASSKGTEGYETQYF
CDR3 DNA: TGTGCCAGCAGCAAAGGAACGGAAGGGTACGAGACCCAGTACTTC

V gene: TRBV15
clone size: few
J gene: TRBJ2-7
D gene: -
CDR3 protein: CATSRYLKEQYF
CDR3 DNA: TGTGCCACCAGCAGATACCTAAAGGAGCAGTACTTC

V gene: TRBV11-2
clone size: few
J gene: TRBJ1-3
D gene: -
CDR3 protein: CASSFGGRGNTIYF
CDR3 DNA: TGTGCCAGCAGCTTTGGAGGGCGGGGAAACACCATATATTTT

V gene: TRBV10-3
clone size: -
J gene: TRBJ2-3
D gene: TRBD2
CDR3 protein: CAIGSGTSVTDTQYF
CDR3 DNA: TGTGCCATCGGTTCCGGGACTAGCGTCACAGATACGCAGTATTTT

V gene: TRBV5-5
clone size: -
J gene: TRBJ1-2
D gene: TRBD1
CDR3 protein: CASRETGGSGYTF
CDR3 DNA: TGTGCCAGCAGGGAGACAGGGGGCTCTGGCTACACCTTC

V gene: TRBV20-1
clone size: few
J gene: TRBJ1-1
D gene: -
CDR3 protein: CSASQGSLNTEAFF
CDR3 DNA: TGCAGTGCTAGTCAGGGCAGTCTGAACACTGAAGCTTTCTTT

V gene: TRBV7-2
clone size: -
J gene: TRBJ2-7
D gene: -
CDR3 protein: CASSSGTQSSYEQYF
CDR3 DNA: TGTGCCAGCAGCTCCGGGACACAGAGCTCCTACGAGCAGTACTTC

V gene: TRBV12-3/TRBV12-4
clone size: -
J gene: TRBJ2-3
D gene: TRBD2
CDR3 protein: CASSLSGEGDTQYF
CDR3 DNA: TGTGCCAGCAGTTTATCCGGGGAGGGGGATACGCAGTATTTT

V gene: TRBV30
clone size: large
J gene: TRBJ1-2
D gene: -
CDR3 protein: CAGTRGADYGYTF
CDR3 DNA: TGTGCTGGAACGAGGGGGGCCGACTATGGCTACACCTTC

V gene: TRBV20-1
clone size: -
J gene: TRBJ2-5
D gene: TRBD2
CDR3 protein: CSARPSSGGEETQYF
CDR3 DNA: TGCAGTGCTAGGCCCTCTAGCGGGGGGGAAGAGACCCAGTACTTC

V gene: TRBV7-9
clone size: few
J gene: TRBJ2-2
D gene: -
CDR3 protein: CASSSPGQGGTGELFF
CDR3 DNA: TGTGCCAGCAGCTCCCCCGGGCAGGGAGGAACCGGGGAGCTGTTTTTT

V gene: TRBV15
clone size: -
J gene: TRBJ2-7
D gene: -
CDR3 protein: CATSRDFGRGEQYF
CDR3 DNA: TGTGCCACCAGCAGAGATTTTGGCAGGGGCGAGCAGTACTTC

V gene: TRBV20-1
clone size: few
J gene: TRBJ1-2
D gene: -
CDR3 protein: CSAEGRTYGYTF
CDR3 DNA: TGCAGTGCAGAGGGGCGGACCTATGGCTACACCTTC

V gene: TRBV7-2
clone size: once
J gene: TRBJ1-1
D gene: -
CDR3 protein: CASSATGMNTEAFF
CDR3 DNA: TGTGCCAGCAGCGCCACCGGGATGAACACTGAAGCTTTCTTT

V gene: TRBV9
clone size: -
J gene: TRBJ2-3
D gene: -
CDR3 protein: CASSVDPGQFTDTQYF
CDR3 DNA: TGTGCCAGCAGCGTAGATCCGGGACAATTCACAGATACGCAGTATTTT

V gene: TRBV20-1
clone size: -
J gene: TRBJ1-1
D gene: -
CDR3 protein: CSAREGGVFSLYTEAFF
CDR3 DNA: TGCAGTGCTAGAGAGGGGGGAGTTTTTTCCCTTTACACTGAAGCTTTCTTT

V gene: TRBV24-1
clone size: -
J gene: TRBJ1-2
D gene: -
CDR3 protein: CATSDWTESVGYTF
CDR3 DNA: TGTGCCACCAGTGATTGGACGGAGTCCGTTGGCTACACCTTC